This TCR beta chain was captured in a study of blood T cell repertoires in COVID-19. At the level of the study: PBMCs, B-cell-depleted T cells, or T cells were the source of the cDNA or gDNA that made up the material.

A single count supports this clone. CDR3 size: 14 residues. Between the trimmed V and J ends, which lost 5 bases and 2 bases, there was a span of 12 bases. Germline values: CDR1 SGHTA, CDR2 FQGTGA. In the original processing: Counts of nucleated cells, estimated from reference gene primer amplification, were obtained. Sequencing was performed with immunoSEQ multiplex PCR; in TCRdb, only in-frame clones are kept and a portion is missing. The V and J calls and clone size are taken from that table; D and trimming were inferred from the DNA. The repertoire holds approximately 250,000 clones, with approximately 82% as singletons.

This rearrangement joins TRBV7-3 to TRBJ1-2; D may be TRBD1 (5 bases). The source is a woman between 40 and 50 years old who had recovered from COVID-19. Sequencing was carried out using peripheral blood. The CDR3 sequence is CASSPTTGNYGYTF. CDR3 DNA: TGTGCCAGCAGCCCGACAACAGGAAACTATGGCTACACCTTC.